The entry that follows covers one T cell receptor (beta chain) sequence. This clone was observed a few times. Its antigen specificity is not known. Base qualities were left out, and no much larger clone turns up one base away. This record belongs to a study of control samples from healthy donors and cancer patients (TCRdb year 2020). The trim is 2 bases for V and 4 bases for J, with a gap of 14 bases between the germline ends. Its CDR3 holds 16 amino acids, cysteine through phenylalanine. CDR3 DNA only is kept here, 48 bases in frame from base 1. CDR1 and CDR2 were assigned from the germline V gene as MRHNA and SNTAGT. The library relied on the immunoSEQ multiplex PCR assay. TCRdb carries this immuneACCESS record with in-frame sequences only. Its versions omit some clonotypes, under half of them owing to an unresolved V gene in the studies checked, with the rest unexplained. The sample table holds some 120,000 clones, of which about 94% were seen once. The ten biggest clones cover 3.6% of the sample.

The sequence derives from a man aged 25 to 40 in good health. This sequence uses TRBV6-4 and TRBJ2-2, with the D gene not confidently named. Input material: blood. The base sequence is TGTGCCAGCAGTGACACAGTAGAGACCACCACCGGGGAGCTGTTTTTT. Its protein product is CASSDTVETTTGELFF.